This T cell receptor (beta chain) was observed in a study of blood T cell repertoires in COVID-19. About the research overall: Samples representing acute and convalescent COVID-19 were sourced from the United States, Italy and Spain. PBMCs, B-cell-depleted T cells, or T cells provided the cDNA or gDNA that made up the material.

The CDR3 has 17 amino acids. Germline-derived CDR1 and CDR2 are MNHNS and SASEGT. V shed 4 bases, J shed 0 bases, and the junction held 7 bases outside the gene matches. As originally analysed: Amplified reference gene primers provided the basis for estimating nucleated cell counts. The repertoire was sequenced with immunoSEQ multiplex PCR; TCRdb's copy has only in-frame clones and lacks some. From that table come the V and J calls and clone size; the DNA was used to work out D and trimming. This sample has tens of thousands of clones, with more than 75% found just once. The material sequenced was peripheral blood. The sequence was obtained from a man aged 45-65 years with active or convalescent COVID-19. This chain joins TRBV6-1 and TRBJ1-3, with TRBD1 matching over 9 bases. As DNA, the CDR3 is TGTGCCAGCAGTGTATCCGGGACAGGGACCTCTGGAAACACCATATATTTT. Protein product: CASSVSGTGTSGNTIYF.